The present entry profiles one T cell receptor beta chain with its context. This sample is part of a study of cytomegalovirus exposure and HLA in healthy donors. CDR1 is SGHVS, CDR2 FQNEAQ, per germline. This CDR3 spans 15 amino acids. The germline V and J ends were trimmed by 2 bases and 2 bases, with 12 bases remaining between them. Sequenced by immunoSEQ multiplex PCR; TCRdb stores in-frame clones only, minus some. This sample has approximately 180,000 clones; about 83% occur once, and the top ten carry more than 1.3%. The rearrangement links TRBV7-8 to TRBJ1-2; D ambiguous. The source is a woman between 25 and 40 years old in good health and CMV-seronegative. Sequenced input: PBMCs. This chain's CDR3 is CASSLITAQNYGYTF. The CDR3 DNA is TGTGCCAGCAGCTTAATCACAGCCCAGAACTATGGCTACACCTTC.